This TCR beta chain was recovered during a study of blood T cell repertoires in COVID-19. Overall study context: Some COVID-19 samples were acute and others convalescent; all came from the United States, Italy and Spain. Nucleic acid was either cDNA or gDNA, and it came from T cells, B-cell-depleted T cells, or PBMCs.

Authors' analysis steps: Amplification from reference gene primers served as the basis for estimated nucleated cell counts. Assay used: immunoSEQ multiplex PCR; TCRdb lists only in-frame clones, some missing. The V and J calls and clone size were taken over from that table, and D and trimming were inferred from the DNA. The sample holds roughly 230,000 clones, about 93% seen once. CDR1 is MGHRA and CDR2 is YSYEKL in the germline V gene. CDR3 length: 14 amino acids. The V gene lost 0 bases and the J gene lost 2 bases, with 7 bases spanning the gap. Enrolment of Seattle patients took place during active infection, and they were followed longitudinally.

The material sequenced was peripheral blood. This rearrangement joins TRBV4-1 to TRBJ1-2, with D hard to call. This TCR came from a man aged 25-40 years with COVID-19, enrolled during active disease. CDR3 protein: CASSQDVMNYGYTF. The DNA of the CDR3 is TGCGCCAGCAGCCAAGATGTCATGAACTATGGCTACACCTTC.